This paragraph covers one T cell receptor (beta chain) sequence. Generated by immunoSEQ multiplex PCR, the TCRdb table keeps only in-frame clones and is missing some. The sample yields under 60,000 clones, roughly four fifths seen once. Looked up from germline, CDR1 is SGHTA and CDR2 is FQGNSA. Trimming at V came to 7 bases and at J to 5 bases, leaving 8 bases not matched to a gene. The CDR3 loop spans 15 amino acids. The sample originates from a study of OX40 agonist ivuxolimab in advanced cancers. This chain links TRBV7-2 with TRBJ2-2; 9 bases are a match to TRBD1. The specimen comprised CD4+ or CD8+ T cells sorted from blood, sampled in a trial of the OX40 agonist ivuxolimab. This receptor was identified in an adult with an advanced solid tumor such as melanoma, head and neck, liver or kidney cancer. CDR3 in DNA: TGTGCCAGCAAGGCAGGGACAGGGAGGACCGGGGAGCTGTTTTTT. Translated, it gives CASKAGTGRTGELFF.